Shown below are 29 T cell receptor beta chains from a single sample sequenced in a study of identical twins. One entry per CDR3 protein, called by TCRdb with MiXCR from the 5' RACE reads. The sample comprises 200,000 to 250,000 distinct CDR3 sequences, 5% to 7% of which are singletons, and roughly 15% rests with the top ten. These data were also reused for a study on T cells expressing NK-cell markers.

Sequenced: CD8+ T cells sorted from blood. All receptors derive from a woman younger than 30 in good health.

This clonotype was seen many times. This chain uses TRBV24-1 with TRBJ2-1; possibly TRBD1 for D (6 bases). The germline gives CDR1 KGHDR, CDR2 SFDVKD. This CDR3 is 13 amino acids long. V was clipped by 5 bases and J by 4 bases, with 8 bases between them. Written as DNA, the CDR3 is TGTGCCACCAGTGGGACAGAATACAATGAGCAGTTCTTC. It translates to CATSGTEYNEQFF.

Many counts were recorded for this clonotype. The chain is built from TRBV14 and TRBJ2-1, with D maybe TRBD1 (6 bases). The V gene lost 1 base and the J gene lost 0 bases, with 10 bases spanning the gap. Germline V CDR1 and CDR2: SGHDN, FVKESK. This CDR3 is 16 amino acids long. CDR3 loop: CASSQVGTSSYNEQFF. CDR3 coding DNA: TGTGCCAGCAGCCAAGTCGGGACAAGCTCCTACAATGAGCAGTTCTTC.

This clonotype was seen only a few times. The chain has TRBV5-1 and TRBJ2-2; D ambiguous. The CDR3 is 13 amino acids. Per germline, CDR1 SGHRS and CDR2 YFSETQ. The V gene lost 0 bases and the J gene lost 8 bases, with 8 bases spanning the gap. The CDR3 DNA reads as TGCGCCAGCAGCTTGGACGTAGGGGGGGAGCTGTTTTTT. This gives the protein CASSLDVGGELFF.

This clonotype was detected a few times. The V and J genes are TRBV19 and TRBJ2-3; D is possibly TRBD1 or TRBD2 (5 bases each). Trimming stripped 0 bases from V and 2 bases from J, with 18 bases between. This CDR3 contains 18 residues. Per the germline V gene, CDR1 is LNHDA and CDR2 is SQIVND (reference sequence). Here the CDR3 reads CASSIDLSGTSVTDTQYF. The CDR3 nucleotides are TGTGCCAGTAGTATAGATCTATCAGGGACGTCGGTCACAGATACGCAGTATTTT.

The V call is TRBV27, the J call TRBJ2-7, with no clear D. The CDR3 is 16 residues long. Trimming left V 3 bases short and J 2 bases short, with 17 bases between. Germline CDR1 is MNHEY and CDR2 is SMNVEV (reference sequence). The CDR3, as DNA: TGTGCCAGCAGTTTCTCCATAGGGTTTTCAGCCTACGAGCAGTACTTC. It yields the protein CASSFSIGFSAYEQYF.

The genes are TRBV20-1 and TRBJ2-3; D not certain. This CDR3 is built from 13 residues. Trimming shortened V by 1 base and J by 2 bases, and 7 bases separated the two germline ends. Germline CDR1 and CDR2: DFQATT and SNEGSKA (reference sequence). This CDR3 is CSARVENTDTQYF. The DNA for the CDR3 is TGCAGTGCTAGAGTGGAAAACACAGATACGCAGTATTTT.

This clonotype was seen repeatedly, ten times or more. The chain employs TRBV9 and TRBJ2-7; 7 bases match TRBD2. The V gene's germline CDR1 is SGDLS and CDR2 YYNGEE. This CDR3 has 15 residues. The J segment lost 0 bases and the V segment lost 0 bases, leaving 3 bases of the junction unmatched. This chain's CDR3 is CASSVGASGSYEQYF. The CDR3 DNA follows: TGTGCCAGCAGCGTAGGGGCTAGCGGCTCCTACGAGCAGTACTTC.

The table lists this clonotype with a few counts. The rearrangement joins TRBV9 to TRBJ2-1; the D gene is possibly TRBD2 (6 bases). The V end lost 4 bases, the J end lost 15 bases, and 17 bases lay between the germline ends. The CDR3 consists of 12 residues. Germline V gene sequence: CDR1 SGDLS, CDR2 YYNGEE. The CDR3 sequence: CASSIPGGESFF. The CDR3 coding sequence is TGTGCCAGCAGCATCCCCGGGGGTGAGTCGTTCTTC.

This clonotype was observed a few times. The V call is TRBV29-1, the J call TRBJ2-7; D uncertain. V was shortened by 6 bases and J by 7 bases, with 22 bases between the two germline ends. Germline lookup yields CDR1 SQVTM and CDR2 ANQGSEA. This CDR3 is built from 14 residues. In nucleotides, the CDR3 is TGCAGCGTCAAGGGATCCTCCCCTCTTGGAGAGCAGTACTTC. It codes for CSVKGSSPLGEQYF.

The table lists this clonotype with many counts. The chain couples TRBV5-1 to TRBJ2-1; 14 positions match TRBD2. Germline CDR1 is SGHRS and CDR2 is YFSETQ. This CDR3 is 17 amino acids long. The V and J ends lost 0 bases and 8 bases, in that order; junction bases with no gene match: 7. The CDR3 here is CASSLGLAGGPLDEQFF. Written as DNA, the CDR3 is TGCGCCAGCAGCTTGGGACTAGCGGGAGGGCCCTTGGATGAGCAGTTCTTC.

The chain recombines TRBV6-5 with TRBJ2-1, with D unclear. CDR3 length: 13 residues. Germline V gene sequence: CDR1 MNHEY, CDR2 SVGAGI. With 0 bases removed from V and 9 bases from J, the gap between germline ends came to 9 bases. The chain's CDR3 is CASSYSAAIEQFF. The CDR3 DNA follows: TGTGCCAGCAGTTACTCGGCAGCGATTGAGCAGTTCTTC.

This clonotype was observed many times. CDR3 DNA: TGTGCCAGCAGCGCACCTAGCGGGGGGGGATACAATGAGCAGTTCTTC. Translated: CASSAPSGGGYNEQFF. This chain joins TRBV7-9 and TRBJ2-1; 12 positions match TRBD2. The CDR3 contains 16 residues. Germline values: CDR1 SEHNR, CDR2 FQNEAQ (reference sequence). After removal of 5 bases from V and 4 bases from J, the junction contained 6 bases not matched to a gene.

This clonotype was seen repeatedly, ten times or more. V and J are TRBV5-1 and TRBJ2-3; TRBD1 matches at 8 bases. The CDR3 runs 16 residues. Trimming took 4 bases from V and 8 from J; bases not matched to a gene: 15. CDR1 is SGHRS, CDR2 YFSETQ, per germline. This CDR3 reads CASSPGGTGPQRTQYF. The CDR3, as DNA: TGCGCCAGCAGCCCTGGCGGGACAGGCCCCCAACGTACGCAGTATTTT.

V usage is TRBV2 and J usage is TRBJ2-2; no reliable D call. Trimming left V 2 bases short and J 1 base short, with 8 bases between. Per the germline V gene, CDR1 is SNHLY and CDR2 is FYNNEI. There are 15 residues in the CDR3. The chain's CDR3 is CASSELGRNTGELFF. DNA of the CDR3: TGTGCCAGCAGTGAACTCGGCAGGAACACCGGGGAGCTGTTTTTT.

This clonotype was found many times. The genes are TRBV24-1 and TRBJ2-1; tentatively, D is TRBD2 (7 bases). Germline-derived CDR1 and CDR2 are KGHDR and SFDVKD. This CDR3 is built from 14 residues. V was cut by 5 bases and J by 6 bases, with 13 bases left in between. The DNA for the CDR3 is TGTGCCACCAGTGGGGAGGGGGGGGCCAATGAGCAGTTCTTC. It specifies CATSGEGGANEQFF.

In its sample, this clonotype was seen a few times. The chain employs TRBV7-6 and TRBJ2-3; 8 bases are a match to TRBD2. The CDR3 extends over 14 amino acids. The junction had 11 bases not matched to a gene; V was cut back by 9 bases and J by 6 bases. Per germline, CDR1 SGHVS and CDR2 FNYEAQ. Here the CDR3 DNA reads TGTGCCAGTGGCAAGCGGGGGTCTGGGGATACGCAGTATTTT. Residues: CASGKRGSGDTQYF.

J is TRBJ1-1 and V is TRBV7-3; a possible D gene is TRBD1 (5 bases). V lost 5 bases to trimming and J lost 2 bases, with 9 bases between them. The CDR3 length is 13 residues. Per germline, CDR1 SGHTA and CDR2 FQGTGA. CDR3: CASSRTSNTEAFF. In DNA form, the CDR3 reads TGTGCCAGCAGCCGGACAAGTAACACTGAAGCTTTCTTT.

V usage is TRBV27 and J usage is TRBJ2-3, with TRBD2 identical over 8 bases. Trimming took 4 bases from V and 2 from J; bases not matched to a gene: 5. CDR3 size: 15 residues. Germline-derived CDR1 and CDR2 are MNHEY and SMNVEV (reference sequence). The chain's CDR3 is CASSSTGGLTDTQYF. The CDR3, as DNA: TGTGCCAGCAGTTCCACGGGGGGGCTCACAGATACGCAGTATTTT.

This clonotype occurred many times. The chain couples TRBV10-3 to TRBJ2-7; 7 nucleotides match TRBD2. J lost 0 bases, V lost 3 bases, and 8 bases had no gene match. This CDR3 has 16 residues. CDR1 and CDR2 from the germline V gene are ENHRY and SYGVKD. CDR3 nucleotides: TGTGCCATCAGTGAAATGGGAGGGTCGCCCTCCTACGAGCAGTACTTC. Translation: CAISEMGGSPSYEQYF.

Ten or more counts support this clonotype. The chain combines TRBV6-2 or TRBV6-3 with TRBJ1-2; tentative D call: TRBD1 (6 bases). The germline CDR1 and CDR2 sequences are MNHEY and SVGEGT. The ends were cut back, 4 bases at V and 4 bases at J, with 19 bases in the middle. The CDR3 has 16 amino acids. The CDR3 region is CASSWSRQAGSYGYTF. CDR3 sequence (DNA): TGTGCCAGCAGTTGGTCGCGACAGGCAGGTAGCTATGGCTACACCTTC.

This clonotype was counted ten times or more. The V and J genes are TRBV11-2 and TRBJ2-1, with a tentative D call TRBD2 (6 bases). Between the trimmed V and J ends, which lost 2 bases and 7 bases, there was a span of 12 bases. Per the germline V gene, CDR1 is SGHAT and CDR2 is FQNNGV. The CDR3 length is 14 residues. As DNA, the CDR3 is TGTGCCAGCAGCTTACAGCTAGCGAGGAATGAGCAGTTCTTC. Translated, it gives CASSLQLARNEQFF.

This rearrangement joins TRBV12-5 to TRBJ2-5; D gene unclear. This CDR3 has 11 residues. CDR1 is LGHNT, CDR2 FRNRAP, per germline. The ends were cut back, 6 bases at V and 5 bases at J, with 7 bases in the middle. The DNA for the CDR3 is TGTGCTAGTGGCCCCGGTGAGACCCAGTACTTC. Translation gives CASGPGETQYF.

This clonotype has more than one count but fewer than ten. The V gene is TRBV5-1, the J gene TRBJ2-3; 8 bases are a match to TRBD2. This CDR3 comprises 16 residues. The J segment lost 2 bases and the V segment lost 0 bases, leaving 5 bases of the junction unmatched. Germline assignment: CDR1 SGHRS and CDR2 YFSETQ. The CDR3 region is CASSLELAAYTDTQYF. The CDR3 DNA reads TGCGCCAGCAGCTTGGAACTAGCGGCTTACACAGATACGCAGTATTTT.

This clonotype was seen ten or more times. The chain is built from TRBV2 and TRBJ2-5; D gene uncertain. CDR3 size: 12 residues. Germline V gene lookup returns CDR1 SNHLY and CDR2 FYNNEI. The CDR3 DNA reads TGTGCGAGGAGCAGCCATCAAGAGACCCAGTACTTC. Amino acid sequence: CARSSHQETQYF. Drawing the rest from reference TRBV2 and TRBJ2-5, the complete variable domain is EPEVTQTPSHQVTQMGQEVILRCVPISNHLYFYWYRQILGQKVEFLVSFYNNEISEKSEIFDDQFSVERPDGSNFTLKIRSTKLEDSAMYFCARSSHQETQYFGPGTRLLVL.

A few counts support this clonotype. The CDR3 spells CASSLRDSLAYEQYF. The CDR3 DNA follows: TGCGCCAGCAGCCTCCGGGACAGTCTGGCCTACGAGCAGTACTTC. The chain joins TRBV4-1 to TRBJ2-7, with 7 bases identical to TRBD1. Losses at the gene ends were 4 bases for V and 2 bases for J; bases not matched to a gene: 8. There are 15 residues in the CDR3. Germline V gene sequence: CDR1 MGHRA, CDR2 YSYEKL.

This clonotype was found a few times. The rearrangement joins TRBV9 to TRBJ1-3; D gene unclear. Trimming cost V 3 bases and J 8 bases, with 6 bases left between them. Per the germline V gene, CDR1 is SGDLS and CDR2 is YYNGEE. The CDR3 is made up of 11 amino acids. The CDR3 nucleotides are TGTGCCAGCAGCGCGGTGGACACCATATATTTT. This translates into CASSAVDTIYF.

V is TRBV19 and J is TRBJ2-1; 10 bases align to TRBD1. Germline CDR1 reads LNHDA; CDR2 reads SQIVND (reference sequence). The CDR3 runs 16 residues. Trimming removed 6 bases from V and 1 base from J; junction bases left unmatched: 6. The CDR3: CASSPLGQGSYNEQFF. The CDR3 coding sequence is TGTGCCAGTAGCCCGTTGGGACAGGGGTCCTACAATGAGCAGTTCTTC.

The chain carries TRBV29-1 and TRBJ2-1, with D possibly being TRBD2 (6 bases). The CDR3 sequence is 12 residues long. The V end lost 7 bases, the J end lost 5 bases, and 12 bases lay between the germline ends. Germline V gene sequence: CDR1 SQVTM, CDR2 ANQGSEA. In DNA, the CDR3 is TGCAGCGGTTTGGGCGGGAACAATGAGCAGTTCTTC. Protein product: CSGLGGNNEQFF.

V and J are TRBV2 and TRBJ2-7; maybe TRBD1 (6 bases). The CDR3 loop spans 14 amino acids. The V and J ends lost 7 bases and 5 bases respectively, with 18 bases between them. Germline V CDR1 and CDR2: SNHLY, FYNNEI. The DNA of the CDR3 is TGTGCCAGCACAGACTTACAGGGAATCCACGAGCAGTACTTC. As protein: CASTDLQGIHEQYF.